A single count supports the clone carrying this T cell receptor beta chain. Participants were aged about 18 to 100 years from more than 20 US areas. Assay used: immunoSEQ multiplex PCR; TCRdb lists only in-frame clones, some missing. The table lists some 200,000 clones, 81% of them singletons. The data derive from a study of blood T cell repertoires in COVID-19. For the study at large: The analysed material was cDNA or gDNA that came from T cells, B-cell-depleted T cells, or PBMCs.

The CDR3 has 14 residues. Germline values: CDR1 LNHDA, CDR2 SQIVND (reference sequence). The J segment lost 7 bases and the V segment lost 8 bases, leaving 6 bases of the junction unmatched. Sequencing was done on a sample of PBMCs or T cells enriched from blood (not recorded which). The V gene is TRBV19, the J gene TRBJ2-1; 12 positions agree with TRBD2. This clonotype was obtained from a woman aged 45-65 years with acute COVID-19. The CDR3 here is CASLAGGQQNEQFF. CDR3 nucleotide sequence: TGTGCCAGTCTAGCGGGAGGGCAGCAGAATGAGCAGTTCTTC.